A single T cell receptor beta chain is shown here with its context. This clone was detected a few times. There is no known antigen for this receptor. Qualities for individual bases were not recorded, and no much larger clone is one base off. In five patients from the biomarker study, an additional sort separated CD25+CD127- cells out of the CD4+ cells. Lesional scalp punch biopsies and peripheral blood were obtained from alopecia areata patients. After PBMCs were isolated by density centrifugation and stained for CD3, CD4 and CD8, a FACSAria was used to sort CD4+ and CD8+ T cells. As part of a multicenter biomarker study, untreated alopecia areata patients were recruited. This record comes from a study of CD8+ T cells in alopecia areata (dated by TCRdb to 2016 to 2019). For the study in its entirety: To study T cell clonal expansion in alopecia areata, the researchers applied high-throughput TCRbeta sequencing to both the C3H/HeJ mouse model and human patients. In humans, TCRbeta sequencing was performed on scalp tissue and on sorted CD4+ and CD8+ peripheral blood T cells from healthy controls and from patients with patchy or totalis/universalis alopecia areata. Scalp clonality was compared among normal scalp (n=4), patchy alopecia areata scalp (n=8), and alopecia totalis/universalis scalp (n=8). RNA came from the PAXgene miRNA kit for fixed scalp, the miRNeasy kit for PBMCs, and the RNeasy kit for mouse skin. Amplification of TCRbeta CDR3 regions was done by immunoSEQ multiplex PCR using 35 Vbeta forward primers and 13 Jbeta reverse primers.

The cysteine opens and the phenylalanine closes a CDR3 of 16 amino acids. Kept here is only the CDR3 DNA, which spans 48 bases and is read in frame from base 1. V is trimmed back by 6 bases and J by 0 bases, and the junction contains 4 bases that no gene match accounts for. The germline V gene provides CDR1 SGHAT and CDR2 FQNNGV. The method behind the library was the immunoSEQ multiplex PCR assay. RNA was extracted from all samples and reverse transcribed into cDNA, which served as template for TCR sequencing. First-strand cDNA was synthesized using SuperScript III with a 2:1 mix of oligo-dT and random hexamers. A synthetic immune receptor repertoire was used to gauge amplification bias, and whatever bias remained was removed computationally. The paper's data handling went like this. Raw reads were preprocessed to remove errors, and CDR3 was defined according to IMGT conventions as the region from the conserved cysteine to phenylalanine. Clonality was computed as 1 minus the Shannon entropy, with the entropy normalized by log2 of the number of productive unique TCRs. Scalp TCRbeta sequences were cross-referenced with sorted blood CD4 and CD8 repertoires so that the CD4 or CD8 identity of scalp clones could be inferred. TCRdb carries this immuneACCESS record with in-frame sequences only. Its versions omit some clonotypes, under half of them owing to an unresolved V gene in the studies checked, with the rest unexplained. That table supplies the V and J calls and clone size; D and trimming were determined from the DNA. Present in this sample are 30,000 to 40,000 clones, 45% to 70% of which were seen just once. Less than 2% of the sample rests with the top ten.

Points the paper makes about the study in general: Unlike mouse skin, which is dominated by gammadelta T cells, normal human skin has resident alphabeta T cells that are also sequenced, and this complicates analysis of the scalp TCR repertoire. Higher clonality and more expanded CD8+ clones were observed in lesional scalp than in normal scalp, particularly in alopecia totalis/universalis, a finding suggestive of antigenic drive. Compared with mice, TCR sequences shared between patients were less clear, possibly partly because of HLA diversity across the patient population.

The source material was CD4+ Tregs sorted from blood. This clonotype originated in a human donor with alopecia areata. Rearrangement joined TRBV11-2 to TRBJ2-6, with 8 bases matching TRBD1. For the CDR3, the sequence is CASRRGQDSGANVLTF. The base sequence is TGTGCCAGCAGGCGGGGACAGGACTCTGGGGCCAACGTCCTGACTTTC. The variable domain in full, with residues beyond the CDR3 obtained from the reference TRBV11-2 and TRBJ2-6 genes, is EAGVAQSPRYKIIEKRQSVAFWCNPISGHATLYWYQQILGQGPKLLIQFQNNGVVDDSQLPKDRFSAERLKGVDSTLKIQPAKLEDSAVYLCASRRGQDSGANVLTFGAGSRLTVL.